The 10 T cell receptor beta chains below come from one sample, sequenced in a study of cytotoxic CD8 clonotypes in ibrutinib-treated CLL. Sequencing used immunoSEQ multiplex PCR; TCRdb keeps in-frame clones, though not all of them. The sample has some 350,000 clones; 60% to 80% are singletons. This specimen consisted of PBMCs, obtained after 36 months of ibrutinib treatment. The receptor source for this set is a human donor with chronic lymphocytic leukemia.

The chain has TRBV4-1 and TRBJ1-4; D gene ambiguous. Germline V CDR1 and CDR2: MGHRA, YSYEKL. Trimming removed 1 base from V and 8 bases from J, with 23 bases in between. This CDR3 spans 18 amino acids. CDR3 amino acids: CASSQAGAFGRHGEKLFF. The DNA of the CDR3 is TGCGCCAGCAGCCAAGCTGGCGCGTTTGGCAGGCACGGGGAAAAACTGTTTTTT.

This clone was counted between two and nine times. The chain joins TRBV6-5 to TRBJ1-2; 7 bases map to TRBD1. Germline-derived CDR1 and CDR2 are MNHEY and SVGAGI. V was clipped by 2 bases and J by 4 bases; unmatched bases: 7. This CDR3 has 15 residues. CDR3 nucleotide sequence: TGTGCCAGCAGTTACAGACAGGGTAGCGGCTATGGCTACACCTTC. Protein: CASSYRQGSGYGYTF.

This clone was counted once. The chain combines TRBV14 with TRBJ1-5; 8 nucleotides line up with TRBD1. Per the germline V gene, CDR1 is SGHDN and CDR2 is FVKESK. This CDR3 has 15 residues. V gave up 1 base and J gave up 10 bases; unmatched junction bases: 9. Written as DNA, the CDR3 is TGTGCCAGCAGCCAAGGCGGGACAGGCCTAGGTCCCCAGCATTTT. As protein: CASSQGGTGLGPQHF.

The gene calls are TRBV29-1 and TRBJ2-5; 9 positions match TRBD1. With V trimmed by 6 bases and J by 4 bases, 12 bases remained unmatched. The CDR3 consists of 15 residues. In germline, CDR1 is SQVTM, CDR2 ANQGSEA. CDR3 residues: CSVSHGTGGGETQYF. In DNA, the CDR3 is TGCAGCGTCTCCCATGGTACAGGGGGCGGAGAGACCCAGTACTTC.

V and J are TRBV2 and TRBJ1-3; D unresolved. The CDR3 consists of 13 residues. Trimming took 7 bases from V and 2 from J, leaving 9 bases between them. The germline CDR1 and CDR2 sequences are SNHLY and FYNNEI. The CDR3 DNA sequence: TGTGCCAGCACCATCCTCCCTGGAAACACCATATATTTT. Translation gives CASTILPGNTIYF.

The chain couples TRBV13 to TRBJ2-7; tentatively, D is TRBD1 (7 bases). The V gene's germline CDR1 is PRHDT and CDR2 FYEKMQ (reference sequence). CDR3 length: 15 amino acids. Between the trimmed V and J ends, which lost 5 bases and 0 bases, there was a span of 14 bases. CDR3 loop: CASSGWGDSSYEQYF. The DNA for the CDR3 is TGTGCCAGCAGCGGATGGGGGGACAGCTCCTACGAGCAGTACTTC.

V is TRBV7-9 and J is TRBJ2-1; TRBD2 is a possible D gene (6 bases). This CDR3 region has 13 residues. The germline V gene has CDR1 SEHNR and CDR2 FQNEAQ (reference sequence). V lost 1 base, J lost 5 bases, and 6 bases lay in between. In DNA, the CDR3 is TGTGCCAGCAGCTTAGTAGCGGACAATGAGCAGTTCTTC. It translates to CASSLVADNEQFF.

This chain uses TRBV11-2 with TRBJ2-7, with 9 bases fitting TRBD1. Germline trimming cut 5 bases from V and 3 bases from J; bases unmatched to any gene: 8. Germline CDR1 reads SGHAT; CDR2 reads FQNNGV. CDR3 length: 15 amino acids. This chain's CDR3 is CASSPLAGQGYEQYF. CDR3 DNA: TGTGCCAGCAGCCCCCTGGCGGGACAGGGCTACGAGCAGTACTTC.

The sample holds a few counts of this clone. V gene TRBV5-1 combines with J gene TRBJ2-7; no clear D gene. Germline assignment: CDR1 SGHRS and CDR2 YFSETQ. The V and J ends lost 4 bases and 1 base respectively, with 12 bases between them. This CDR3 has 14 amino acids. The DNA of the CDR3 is TGCGCCAGCAGCCTCCAAGTACAGTCCTACGAGCAGTACTTC. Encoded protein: CASSLQVQSYEQYF. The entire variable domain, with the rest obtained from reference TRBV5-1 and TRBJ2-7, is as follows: KAGVTQTPRYLIKTRGQQVTLSCSPISGHRSVSWYQQTPGQGLQFLFEYFSETQRNKGNFPGRFSGRQFSNSRSEMNVSTLELGDSALYLCASSLQVQSYEQYFGPGTRLTVT.

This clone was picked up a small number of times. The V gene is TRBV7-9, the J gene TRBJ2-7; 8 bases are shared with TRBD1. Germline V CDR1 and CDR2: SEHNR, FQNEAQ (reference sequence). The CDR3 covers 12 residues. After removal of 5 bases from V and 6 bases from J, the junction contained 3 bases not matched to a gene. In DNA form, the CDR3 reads TGTGCCAGCAGCGGAGACAGGGGCGAGCAGTACTTC. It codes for CASSGDRGEQYF.